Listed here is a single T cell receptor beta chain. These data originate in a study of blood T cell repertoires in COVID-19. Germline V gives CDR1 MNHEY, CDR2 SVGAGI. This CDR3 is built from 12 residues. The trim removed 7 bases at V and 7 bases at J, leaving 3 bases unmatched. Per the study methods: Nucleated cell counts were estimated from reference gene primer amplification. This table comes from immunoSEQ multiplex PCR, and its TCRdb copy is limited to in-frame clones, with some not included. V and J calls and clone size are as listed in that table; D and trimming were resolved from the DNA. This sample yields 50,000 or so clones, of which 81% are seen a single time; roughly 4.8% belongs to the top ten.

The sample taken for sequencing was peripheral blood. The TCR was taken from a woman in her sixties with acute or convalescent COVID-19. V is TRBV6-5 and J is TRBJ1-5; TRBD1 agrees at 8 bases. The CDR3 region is CASKPGGQPQHF. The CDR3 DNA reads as TGTGCCAGCAAACCAGGGGGCCAGCCCCAGCATTTT.